This record concerns one TCR beta chain sequence. Libraries were prepared by immunoSEQ multiplex PCR; TCRdb keeps only in-frame clonotypes and omits some of them. Here the sample spans about 190,000 clones, more than 85% being singletons. The germline V gene has CDR1 MNHEY and CDR2 SVGAGI. CDR3 length: 14 residues. Trimming removed 3 bases from V and 2 bases from J, with 11 bases in between. The data originate from a study of blood T cell repertoires in COVID-19. The chain is built from TRBV6-5 and TRBJ2-7, with a tentative D call TRBD2 (6 bases). Sequencing was carried out using peripheral blood. The receptor was derived from a man aged 25 to 40 with acute or convalescent COVID-19. CDR3 sequence: CASSYSGLAYEQYF. As DNA, the CDR3 is TGTGCCAGCAGTTATAGCGGACTCGCCTACGAGCAGTACTTC.